This TCR beta chain came from a study of memory CD4+ T cells and cytomegalovirus serostatus. Study summary: This sample comes from healthy Belgian adults, about nine CMV seropositive, approximately 24 seronegative.

About this clone: The antigen is undetermined.

Assay used: immunoSEQ multiplex PCR; TCRdb lists only in-frame clones, some missing. Among about 60,000 clones listed, about three quarters were seen once. Single viable CD3+CD4+CD8-CD45RO+ cells were sorted as the memory CD4+ T cells. Study results and caveats: About 40% of the roughly 160 known CMV-associated TCRbeta sequences appeared in CD4+ memory.

Germline loops: CDR1 MGHRA, CDR2 YSYEKL. The CDR3 sequence is 17 residues long. The ends were cut back, 0 bases at V and 6 bases at J, with 20 bases in the middle. The source is an adult in good health and CMV-seropositive. V gene TRBV4-1 combines with J gene TRBJ2-5, with D unclear. Sequencing was performed on memory CD4+ T cells from blood. The CDR3 sequence: CASSQERTGSSKQTQYF. CDR3 sequence (DNA): TGCGCCAGCAGCCAAGAAAGGACCGGGTCCTCGAAACAGACCCAGTACTTC.